This T cell receptor (beta chain) was profiled in a study of blood T cells in healthy people across ages. Next came a second PCR, run for about 6 to 11 cycles, which used a sample-barcoded 5' primer along with a J-beta primer mix. TCRdb reprocessed the 5' RACE reads with MiXCR, giving one entry per CDR3 protein. Altogether 850,000 or so distinct CDR3 sequences are present, under 30% being singletons, with the ten largest covering 15% to 20%. Total RNA was extracted at no less than 5.5 micrograms per sample. Per the germline V gene, CDR1 is LNHDA and CDR2 is SQIVND (reference sequence). The V segment lost 3 bases and the J segment 6 bases; nucleotides outside the gene matches: 13. CDR3 length: 17 residues. This clonotype was observed a few times.

This sequence was found in an elderly woman in good health. The chain carries TRBV19 and TRBJ2-1; 8 bases line up with TRBD1. Specimen: blood. The CDR3 region has the DNA TGTGCCAGTAGTATTTGGGCTGGACAGGGAGGTTTCAATGAGCAGTTCTTC. Its translation is CASSIWAGQGGFNEQFF.